This record covers a single TCR beta chain. What it recognizes is unknown. This entry is derived from a study of T cell responses to AZD1222 COVID-19 vaccine. Study-wide background: Pooled samples include second doses given at about 4 or 12 weeks. The study's findings and limits: Seropositive at baseline were only a handful of AZD1222 recipients. Spike-wide coverage was observed for vaccine-associated CD4 TCRs, with dominant responses at 160-218 and 743-854.

Sequencing used immunoSEQ multiplex PCR; TCRdb keeps in-frame clones, though not all of them. Here the sample spans under 150,000 clones, approximately 94% being singletons. Germline V gene data show CDR1 as MDHEN and CDR2 as SYDVKM. V was clipped by 3 bases and J by 6 bases, with 7 bases between them. This CDR3 has 12 residues. The receptor was derived from an adult in good health. The sequences come from peripheral blood, collected on day 0 of AZD1222 vaccination. The genes are TRBV28 and TRBJ2-3; no definite D call. The CDR3 bases are TGTGCCAGCAGTTTCCCTTGGGATACGCAGTATTTT. Its translation: CASSFPWDTQYF.